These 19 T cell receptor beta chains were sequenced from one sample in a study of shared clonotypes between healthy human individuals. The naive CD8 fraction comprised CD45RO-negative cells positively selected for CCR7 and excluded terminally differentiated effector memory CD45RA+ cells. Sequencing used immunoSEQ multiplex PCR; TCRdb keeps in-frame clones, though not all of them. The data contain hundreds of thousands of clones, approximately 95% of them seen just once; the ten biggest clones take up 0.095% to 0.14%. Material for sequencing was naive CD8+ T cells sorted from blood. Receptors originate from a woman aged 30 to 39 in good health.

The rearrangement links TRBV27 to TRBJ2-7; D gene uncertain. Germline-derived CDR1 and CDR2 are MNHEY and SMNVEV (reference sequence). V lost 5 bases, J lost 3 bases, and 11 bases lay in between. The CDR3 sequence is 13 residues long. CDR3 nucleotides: TGTGCCAGCAGTCTACTCGACGGCTACGAGCAGTACTTC. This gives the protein CASSLLDGYEQYF.

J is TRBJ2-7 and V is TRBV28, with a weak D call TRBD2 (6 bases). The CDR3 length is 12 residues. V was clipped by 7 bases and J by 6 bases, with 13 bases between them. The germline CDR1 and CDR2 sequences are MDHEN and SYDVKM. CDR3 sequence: CASNYGTFEQYF. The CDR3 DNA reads TGTGCCAGCAACTACGGGACTTTCGAGCAGTACTTC.

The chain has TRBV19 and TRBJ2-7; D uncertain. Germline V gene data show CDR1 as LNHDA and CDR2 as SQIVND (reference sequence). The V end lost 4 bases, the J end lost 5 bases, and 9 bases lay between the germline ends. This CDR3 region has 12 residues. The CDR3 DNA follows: TGTGCCAGTAGTACCGCCCCGGACGAGCAGTACTTC. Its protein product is CASSTAPDEQYF.

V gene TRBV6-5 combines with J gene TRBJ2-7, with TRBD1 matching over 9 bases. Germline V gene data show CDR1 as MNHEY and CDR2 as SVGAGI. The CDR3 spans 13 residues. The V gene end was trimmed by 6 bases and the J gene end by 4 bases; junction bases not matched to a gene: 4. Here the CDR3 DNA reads TGTGCCAGCAGGTCTGACAGGGGGTACGAGCAGTACTTC. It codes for CASRSDRGYEQYF.

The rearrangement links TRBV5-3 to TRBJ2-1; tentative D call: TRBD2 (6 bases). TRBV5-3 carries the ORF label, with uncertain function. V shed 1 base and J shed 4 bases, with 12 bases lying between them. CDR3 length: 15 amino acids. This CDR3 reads CARSLSGVGYNEQFF. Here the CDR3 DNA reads TGTGCCAGAAGCTTGTCGGGAGTCGGGTACAATGAGCAGTTCTTC.

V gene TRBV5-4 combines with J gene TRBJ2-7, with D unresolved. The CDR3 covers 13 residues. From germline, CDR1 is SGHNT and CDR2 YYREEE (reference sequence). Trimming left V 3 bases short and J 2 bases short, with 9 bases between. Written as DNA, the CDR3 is TGTGCCAGCAGCTCTGACAACCCCTACGAGCAGTACTTC. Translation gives CASSSDNPYEQYF.

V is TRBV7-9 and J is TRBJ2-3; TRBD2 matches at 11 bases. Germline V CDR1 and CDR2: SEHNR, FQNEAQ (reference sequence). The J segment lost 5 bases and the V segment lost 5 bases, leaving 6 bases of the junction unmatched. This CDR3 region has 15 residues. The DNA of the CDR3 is TGTGCCAGCAGCCCGACTAGCGGGACCGGAGATACGCAGTATTTT. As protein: CASSPTSGTGDTQYF.

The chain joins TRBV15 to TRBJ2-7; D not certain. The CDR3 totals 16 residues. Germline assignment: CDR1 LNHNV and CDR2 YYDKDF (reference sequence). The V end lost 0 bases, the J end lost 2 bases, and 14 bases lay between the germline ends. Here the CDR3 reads CATSRESKGFTYEQYF. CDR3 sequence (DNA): TGTGCCACCAGCAGAGAATCGAAAGGGTTCACCTACGAGCAGTACTTC.

The CDR3: CASSGGGVNYGYTF. The CDR3 DNA follows: TGTGCCAGCAGTGGCGGAGGGGTCAACTATGGCTACACCTTC. V usage is TRBV2 and J usage is TRBJ1-2; a possible D gene is TRBD1 (5 bases). This CDR3 region has 14 residues. V dropped 4 bases and J dropped 2 bases, with 11 bases sitting between them. Per germline, CDR1 SNHLY and CDR2 FYNNEI.

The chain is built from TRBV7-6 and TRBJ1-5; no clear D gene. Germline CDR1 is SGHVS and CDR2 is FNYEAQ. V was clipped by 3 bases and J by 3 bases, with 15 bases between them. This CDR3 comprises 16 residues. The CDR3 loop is CASSFVSKHLNQPQHF. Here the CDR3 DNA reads TGTGCCAGCAGCTTTGTAAGCAAACACCTCAATCAGCCCCAGCATTTT.

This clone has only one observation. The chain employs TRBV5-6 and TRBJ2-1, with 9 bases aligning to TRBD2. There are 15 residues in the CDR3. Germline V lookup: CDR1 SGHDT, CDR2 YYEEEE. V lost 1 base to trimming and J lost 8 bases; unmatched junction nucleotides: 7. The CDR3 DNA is TGTGCCAGCAGCTTGAGCGGGAGGCCCCCAGATGAGCAGTTCTTC. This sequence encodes CASSLSGRPPDEQFF.

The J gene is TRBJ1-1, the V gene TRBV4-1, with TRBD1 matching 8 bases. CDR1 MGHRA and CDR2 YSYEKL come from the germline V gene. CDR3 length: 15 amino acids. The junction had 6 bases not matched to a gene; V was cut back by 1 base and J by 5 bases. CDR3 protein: CASSQVQGAGTEAFF. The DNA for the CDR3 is TGCGCCAGCAGCCAAGTCCAGGGGGCGGGTACTGAAGCTTTCTTT.

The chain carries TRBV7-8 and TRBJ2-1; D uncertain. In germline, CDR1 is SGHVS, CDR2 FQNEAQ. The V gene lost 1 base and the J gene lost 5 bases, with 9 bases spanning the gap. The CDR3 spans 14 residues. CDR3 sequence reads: CASSLVPEDNEQFF. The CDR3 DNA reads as TGTGCCAGCAGCTTAGTACCTGAGGACAATGAGCAGTTCTTC.

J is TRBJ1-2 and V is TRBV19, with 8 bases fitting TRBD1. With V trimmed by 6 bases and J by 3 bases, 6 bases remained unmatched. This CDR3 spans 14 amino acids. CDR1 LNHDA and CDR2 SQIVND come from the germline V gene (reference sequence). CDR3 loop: CASSPGTGDYGYTF. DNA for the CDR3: TGTGCCAGTAGCCCCGGGACAGGAGACTATGGCTACACCTTC.

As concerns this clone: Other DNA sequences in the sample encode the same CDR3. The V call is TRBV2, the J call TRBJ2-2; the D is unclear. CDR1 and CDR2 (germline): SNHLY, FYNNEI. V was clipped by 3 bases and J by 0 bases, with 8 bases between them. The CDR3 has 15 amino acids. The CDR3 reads CASSEGTTNTGELFF. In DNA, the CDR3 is TGTGCCAGCAGTGAGGGCACCACGAACACCGGGGAGCTGTTTTTT.

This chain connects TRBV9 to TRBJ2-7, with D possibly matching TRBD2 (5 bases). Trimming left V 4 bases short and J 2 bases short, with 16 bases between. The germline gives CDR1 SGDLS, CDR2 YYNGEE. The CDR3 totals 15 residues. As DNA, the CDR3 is TGTGCCAGCAGCCCAGAGAGGGTCCCCACCTACGAGCAGTACTTC. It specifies CASSPERVPTYEQYF.

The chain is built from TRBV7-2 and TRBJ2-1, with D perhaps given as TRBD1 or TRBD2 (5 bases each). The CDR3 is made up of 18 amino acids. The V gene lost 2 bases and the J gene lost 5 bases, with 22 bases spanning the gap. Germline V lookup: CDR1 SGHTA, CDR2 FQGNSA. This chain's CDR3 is CASSLSPQDVWDDNEQFF. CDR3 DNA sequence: TGTGCCAGCAGCTTATCCCCCCAGGATGTCTGGGACGACAATGAGCAGTTCTTC.

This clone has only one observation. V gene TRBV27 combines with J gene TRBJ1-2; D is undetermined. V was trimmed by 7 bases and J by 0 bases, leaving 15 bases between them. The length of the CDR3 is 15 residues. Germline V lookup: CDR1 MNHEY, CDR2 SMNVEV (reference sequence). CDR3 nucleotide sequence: TGTGCCAGCAAGGAGGCAGGAACTACTAACTATGGCTACACCTTC. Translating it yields CASKEAGTTNYGYTF.

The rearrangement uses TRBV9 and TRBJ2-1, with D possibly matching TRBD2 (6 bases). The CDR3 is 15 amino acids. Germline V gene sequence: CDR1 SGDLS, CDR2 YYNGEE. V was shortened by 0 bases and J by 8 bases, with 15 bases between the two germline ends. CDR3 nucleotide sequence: TGTGCCAGCAGCGTAGCAGGACGGGAGAAGGATGAGCAGTTCTTC. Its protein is CASSVAGREKDEQFF. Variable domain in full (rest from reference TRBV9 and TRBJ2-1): DSGVTQTPKHLITATGQRVTLRCSPRSGDLSVYWYQQSLDQGLQFLIQYYNGEERAKGNILERFSAQQFPDLHSELNLSSLELGDSALYFCASSVAGREKDEQFFGPGTRLTVL.